This T cell receptor beta chain was found in a study of T cells in Graves' hyperthyroidism and ophthalmopathy. Study-level background: The authors collected peripheral blood at initial diagnosis, before any treatment. Study-wide results and limits: Within blood appeared most thyroid clonotypes that had expanded above 0.001. In the analysis, a 13 V-J model separated ophthalmopathy from stable hyperthyroidism.

V lost 3 bases and J 5 bases, leaving 13 bases between the germline ends. The CDR3 has 14 residues. Germline V gene data show CDR1 as DFQATT and CDR2 as SNEGSKA (reference sequence). Authors of the study amplified TCR beta CDR3 regions from RNA transcripts. The study used the HTBI primer set for a first-round RT-PCR of the TCR CDR3. TCRdb independently ran MiXCR on the multiplex PCR reads; one entry per CDR3 protein. The sample has about 480,000 distinct CDR3 sequences, roughly an eighth seen once. In its sample, this clonotype was seen a few times. Its specificity is not known. Researchers defined stable Graves' hyperthyroidism as no ophthalmopathy progression within 18 months.

The source of this sequence is a young woman with Graves' hyperthyroidism. The chain has TRBV20-1 and TRBJ2-2; weak D call: TRBD2 (5 bases). Material: blood. CDR3 sequence (DNA): TGCAGTGCTAGTGTGGGAGCAGGTACCGGGGAGCTGTTTTTT. Its protein product is CSASVGAGTGELFF.